A single sample gave rise to the 27 T cell receptor beta chains below, sequenced in a study of PD-L1 blockade in urothelial cancer (dated by TCRdb to 2016 to 2017). The library came from the immunoSEQ multiplex PCR assay. In TCRdb, the immuneACCESS table is reduced to in-frame sequences with V and J assigned. These tables do not hold every clone; where another copy was compared, an unresolved V gene accounts for under half, and the others remain unexplained. Here the sample has approximately 65,000 clones; 85% to 90% occur a single time. The ten most abundant clones make up 3.4% of the sample. This specimen consisted of PBMCs, obtained around atezolizumab (anti-PD-L1) treatment. All receptors derive from a man in his 60s with urothelial cancer.

This chain connects TRBV9 to TRBJ2-3; 10 bases are shared with TRBD2. This CDR3 region has 17 residues. The V gene end was trimmed by 4 bases and the J gene end by 3 bases; junction bases not matched to a gene: 11. Germline V gene lookup returns CDR1 SGDLS and CDR2 YYNGEE. CDR3 in DNA: TGTGCCAGCAGCCTTGTGCCGTTAGCGGGAGGAACAGATACGCAGTATTTT. Its translation is CASSLVPLAGGTDTQYF.

This clone was counted a single time. The V and J genes are TRBV6-1 and TRBJ2-1; tentatively, D is TRBD1 (6 bases). CDR3 length: 15 amino acids. Germline CDR1 is MNHNS and CDR2 is SASEGT. V lost 3 bases and J lost 8, with 17 bases in between. Here the CDR3 DNA reads TGTGCCAGCAGTGACAACTTACAGGGTTGGCATGAGCAGTTCTTC. This gives the protein CASSDNLQGWHEQFF.

The genes are TRBV7-7 and TRBJ2-7; D gene uncertain. The CDR3 has 14 amino acids. Germline CDR1 SSHAT, CDR2 FNYEAQ (reference sequence). The ends were cut back, 1 base at V and 0 bases at J, with 7 bases in the middle. The CDR3 bases are TGTGCCAGCAGCTTAGGGCCAGACTCCTACGAGCAGTACTTC. Encoded protein: CASSLGPDSYEQYF. The whole variable domain, filled in from reference TRBV7-7 and TRBJ2-7, reads GAGVSQSPRYKVTKRGQDVTLRCDPISSHATLYWYQQALGQGPEFLTYFNYEAQPDKSGLPSDRFSAERPEGSISTLTIQRTEQRDSAMYRCASSLGPDSYEQYFGPGTRLTVT.

The rearrangement joins TRBV2 to TRBJ1-5; D gene ambiguous. The ends were cut back, 3 bases at V and 7 bases at J, with 4 bases in the middle. The CDR3 runs 11 residues. CDR1 and CDR2 (germline): SNHLY, FYNNEI. This CDR3 reads CASSDRQPQHF. CDR3 DNA: TGTGCCAGCAGTGACAGGCAGCCCCAGCATTTT. The variable domain in full, completed from reference TRBV2 and TRBJ1-5, reads EPEVTQTPSHQVTQMGQEVILRCVPISNHLYFYWYRQILGQKVEFLVSFYNNEISEKSEIFDDQFSVERPDGSNFTLKIRSTKLEDSAMYFCASSDRQPQHFGDGTRLSIL.

The CDR3 sequence is CASSVSGGPLLNEKLFF. CDR3 in DNA: TGTGCCAGCAGCGTATCAGGGGGTCCGCTACTTAATGAAAAACTGTTTTTT. The chain couples TRBV9 to TRBJ1-4; 7 positions agree with TRBD1. The V and J ends lost 1 base and 4 bases, in that order; junction bases with no gene match: 10. There are 17 residues in the CDR3. Germline V lookup: CDR1 SGDLS, CDR2 YYNGEE.

This clone has a single count. The V gene is TRBV7-9, the J gene TRBJ2-7; 8 bases fit TRBD2. The CDR3 totals 17 residues. CDR1 is SEHNR, CDR2 FQNEAQ, per germline (reference sequence). The junction had 12 bases not matched to a gene; V was cut back by 1 base and J by 4 bases. CDR3 nucleotides: TGTGCCAGCAGCTTAGAGTCCCCTTCCGGGAGGGCGTACGAGCAGTACTTC. The encoded protein is CASSLESPSGRAYEQYF.

This clone has just one count. V is TRBV5-1 and J is TRBJ1-5; TRBD1 matches at 9 bases. The CDR3 runs to 15 residues. Germline V gives CDR1 SGHRS, CDR2 YFSETQ. V shed 4 bases and J 1 base; nucleotides not matched to a gene: 3. CDR3 sequence reads: CASSADRGSNQPQHF. The CDR3 DNA is TGCGCCAGCAGCGCTGACAGGGGGAGCAATCAGCCCCAGCATTTT.

This sequence joins TRBV9 and TRBJ2-5; the match to TRBD2 covers 10 bases. The CDR3 runs to 14 residues. The ends lost 3 bases at V and 4 bases at J; junction bases unmatched: 3. Germline V gene lookup returns CDR1 SGDLS and CDR2 YYNGEE. CDR3 coding DNA: TGTGCCAGCAGCGAAGCGGGAGGGCGAGAGACCCAGTACTTC. This encodes CASSEAGGRETQYF.

The genes are TRBV7-2 and TRBJ2-3, with D possibly matching TRBD2 (5 bases). V was shortened by 5 bases and J by 7 bases, with 10 bases between the two germline ends. This CDR3 has 12 amino acids. Germline CDR1 SGHTA, CDR2 FQGNSA. The chain's CDR3 is CASSADSYTQYF. The CDR3 DNA reads as TGTGCCAGCAGCGCGGACTCCTATACGCAGTATTTT. Variable domain in full (rest from reference TRBV7-2 and TRBJ2-3): GAGVSQSPSNKVTEKGKDVELRCDPISGHTALYWYRQSLGQGLEFLIYFQGNSAPDKSGLPSDRFSAERTGGSVSTLTIQRTQQEDSAVYLCASSADSYTQYFGPGTRLTVL.

The chain has TRBV11-3 and TRBJ2-3; TRBD2 matches at 11 bases. The germline CDR1 and CDR2 sequences are SGHNT and YENEEA. The CDR3 sequence is 14 residues long. Trimming took 8 bases from V and 3 from J; bases not matched to a gene: 4. CDR3: CASGASGRTDTQYF. As DNA, the CDR3 is TGTGCCAGCGGGGCTAGCGGGAGGACAGATACGCAGTATTTT.

V usage is TRBV11-2 and J usage is TRBJ1-5, with D unresolved. Trimming shortened V by 6 bases and J by 6 bases, and 9 bases separated the two germline ends. Germline values: CDR1 SGHAT, CDR2 FQNNGV. The CDR3 loop spans 12 amino acids. DNA for the CDR3: TGTGCCAGCAGTCCCTCCGGTCAGCCCCAGCATTTT. Protein sequence: CASSPSGQPQHF.

This chain links TRBV28 with TRBJ2-1; 9 bases line up with TRBD2. Germline-derived CDR1 and CDR2 are MDHEN and SYDVKM. This CDR3 has 13 amino acids. V gave up 8 bases and J gave up 5 bases; unmatched junction bases: 4. CDR3 loop: CASARGGNNEQFF. In nucleotides, the CDR3 is TGTGCCAGCGCGCGGGGGGGTAACAATGAGCAGTTCTTC.

The V and J genes are TRBV7-3 and TRBJ2-3, with 8 bases matching TRBD2. Germline CDR1 SGHTA, CDR2 FQGTGA. The trim removed 3 bases at V and 6 bases at J, leaving 5 bases unmatched. There are 14 residues in the CDR3. CDR3 loop: CASSFLGGADTQYF. The CDR3 nucleotides are TGTGCCAGCAGCTTCCTCGGGGGGGCTGATACGCAGTATTTT. Full variable domain (outside the CDR3, taken from reference TRBV7-3 and TRBJ2-3): GAGVSQTPSNKVTEKGKYVELRCDPISGHTALYWYRQSLGQGPEFLIYFQGTGAADDSGLPNDRFFAVRPEGSVSTLKIQRTERGDSAVYLCASSFLGGADTQYFGPGTRLTVL.

The rearrangement uses TRBV28 and TRBJ1-4, with 8 bases aligning to TRBD1. From germline, CDR1 is MDHEN and CDR2 SYDVKM. The length of the CDR3 is 15 residues. Trimming at V came to 3 bases and at J to 10 bases, leaving 10 bases not matched to a gene. Here the CDR3 reads CASSLTPVGQGKLFF. CDR3 DNA sequence: TGTGCCAGCAGTTTGACTCCCGTAGGACAGGGAAAACTGTTTTTT.

V gene TRBV6-5 combines with J gene TRBJ1-4; D possibly corresponds to TRBD1 (5 bases). The CDR3 is made up of 15 amino acids. V was clipped by 3 bases and J by 2 bases, with 10 bases between them. CDR1 MNHEY and CDR2 SVGAGI come from the germline V gene. The CDR3 region is CASSYSRQTNEKLFF. CDR3 DNA: TGTGCCAGCAGTTATTCAAGACAGACTAATGAAAAACTGTTTTTT.

The CDR3 is CASSLEGVEQFF. CDR3 nucleotides: TGTGCCAGCAGCTTAGAAGGGGTCGAGCAGTTCTTC. The rearrangement joins TRBV7-6 to TRBJ2-1, with D perhaps matching TRBD1 (5 bases). In germline, CDR1 is SGHVS, CDR2 FNYEAQ. V was shortened by 1 base and J by 10 bases, with 8 bases between the two germline ends. The CDR3 covers 12 residues.

The chain carries TRBV7-2 and TRBJ1-1; D unclear. Germline V CDR1 and CDR2: SGHTA, FQGNSA. This CDR3 spans 13 amino acids. V lost 0 bases, J lost 1 base, and 3 bases lay in between. CDR3 nucleotide sequence: TGTGCCAGCAGCTTAGCGGCGAACACTGAAGCTTTCTTT. This sequence encodes CASSLAANTEAFF.

CDR3 DNA: TGCGCCAGCAGCTTGGATATGGCGGGCCATGAGCAGTTCTTC. It encodes CASSLDMAGHEQFF. This chain joins TRBV5-1 and TRBJ2-1; D may be TRBD2 (5 bases). This CDR3 region has 14 residues. Trimming pared 0 bases from V and 8 bases from J, leaving 12 bases between. Germline assignment: CDR1 SGHRS and CDR2 YFSETQ.

This chain joins TRBV5-1 and TRBJ2-6, with 9 nucleotides matching TRBD1. CDR3 size: 17 residues. The germline V gene encodes CDR1 SGHRS and CDR2 YFSETQ. After removal of 4 bases from V and 0 bases from J, the junction contained 5 bases not matched to a gene. CDR3 sequence (DNA): TGCGCCAGCAGCCCGAGGACAGGGGACTCTGGGGCCAACGTCCTGACTTTC. Translated, it gives CASSPRTGDSGANVLTF.

The rearrangement joins TRBV7-2 to TRBJ2-5; 10 bases align to TRBD2. Unmatched junction bases numbered 4, after V lost 4 bases and J lost 5 bases. The CDR3 loop spans 14 amino acids. The V gene's germline CDR1 is SGHTA and CDR2 FQGNSA. The CDR3 region is CASSSGLAAETQYF. The DNA of the CDR3 is TGTGCCAGCAGCTCCGGACTAGCGGCGGAGACCCAGTACTTC.

The chain combines TRBV18 with TRBJ2-7, with 14 bases aligning to TRBD2. Germline assignment: CDR1 KGHSH and CDR2 LQKENI. This CDR3 comprises 17 residues. V lost 0 bases to trimming and J lost 3 bases; unmatched junction nucleotides: 4. CDR3 sequence reads: CASSPPGTSGGGYEQYF. For the CDR3, the DNA is TGTGCCAGCTCACCACCCGGGACTAGCGGGGGCGGCTACGAGCAGTACTTC.

The rearrangement links TRBV5-4 to TRBJ2-2; TRBD1 is a possible D gene (6 bases). Germline values: CDR1 SGHNT, CDR2 YYREEE (reference sequence). The CDR3 runs to 15 residues. The germline V and J ends were trimmed by 5 bases and 3 bases, with 14 bases remaining between them. In nucleotides, the CDR3 is TGTGCCAGCAGTTCCGGGACAAGTTACACCGGGGAGCTGTTTTTT. Encoded protein: CASSSGTSYTGELFF. Combining the CDR3 with reference TRBV5-4 and TRBJ2-2 gives the whole variable domain ETGVTQSPTHLIKTRGQQVTLRCSSQSGHNTVSWYQQALGQGPQFIFQYYREEENGRGNFPPRFSGLQFPNYSSELNVNALELDDSALYLCASSSGTSYTGELFFGEGSRLTVL.

The V call is TRBV9, the J call TRBJ1-2, with a weak D call TRBD1 (5 bases). The CDR3 covers 14 residues. V lost 3 bases to trimming and J lost 8 bases, with 17 bases between them. The V gene's germline CDR1 is SGDLS and CDR2 YYNGEE. The CDR3 sequence: CASSETPQASGYTF. The CDR3 nucleotides read TGTGCCAGCAGCGAGACCCCACAGGCCAGCGGCTACACCTTC. Variable domain in full (rest from reference TRBV9 and TRBJ1-2): DSGVTQTPKHLITATGQRVTLRCSPRSGDLSVYWYQQSLDQGLQFLIQYYNGEERAKGNILERFSAQQFPDLHSELNLSSLELGDSALYFCASSETPQASGYTFGSGTRLTVV.

The chain has TRBV28 and TRBJ1-2; D not certain. The V gene lost 5 bases and the J gene lost 4 bases, with 11 bases spanning the gap. Germline CDR1 is MDHEN and CDR2 is SYDVKM. The CDR3 has 13 amino acids. The CDR3 region is CASSTVEGYGYTF. The CDR3 region has the DNA TGTGCCAGCAGTACAGTGGAGGGCTATGGCTACACCTTC.

This chain links TRBV15 with TRBJ2-3; TRBD2 might be the D (5 bases). Germline V gene sequence: CDR1 LNHNV, CDR2 YYDKDF (reference sequence). V shed 3 bases and J shed 2 bases, with 12 bases lying between them. The CDR3 totals 15 residues. CDR3 region: CATSSELRDTDTQYF. DNA of the CDR3: TGTGCCACCAGCAGTGAGCTGAGGGACACAGATACGCAGTATTTT.

The chain joins TRBV2 to TRBJ2-2; 7 bases fit TRBD1. The CDR3 runs 15 residues. J lost 0 bases, V lost 4 bases, and 2 bases had no gene match. Germline V gene lookup returns CDR1 SNHLY and CDR2 FYNNEI. CDR3 sequence: CASSAGGANTGELFF. The CDR3 nucleotides read TGTGCCAGCAGTGCAGGGGGAGCGAACACCGGGGAGCTGTTTTTT.

The rearrangement links TRBV10-2 to TRBJ1-1, with a tentative D call TRBD1 (5 bases). V was trimmed by 5 bases and J by 2 bases, leaving 12 bases between them. The CDR3 consists of 14 residues. CDR1 is WSHSY and CDR2 is SAAADI in the germline V gene. DNA for the CDR3: TGCGCCAGCAGTTATAGAGACAGCAACACTGAAGCTTTCTTT. Translating gives CASSYRDSNTEAFF.